The next 22 T cell receptor beta chains were all read from a single sample in a study of spatial heterogeneity in lung cancer. TCRdb reanalysed the 5' RACE reads using MiXCR and keeps one entry per CDR3 protein. The sample consists of around 87,000 distinct CDR3 sequences, roughly 12% of them appearing once. The sample's time point: sample taken at primary tumor resection. The input for sequencing was PBMCs, taken at surgery. These receptors all stem from a male donor with early-stage non-small cell lung cancer.

The rearrangement links TRBV5-1 to TRBJ2-1; D gene uncertain. Trimming shortened V by 0 bases and J by 9 bases, and 16 bases separated the two germline ends. This CDR3 spans 15 amino acids. Looked up from germline, CDR1 is SGHRS and CDR2 is YFSETQ. The CDR3 sequence: CASSLGSNDQGEQFF. CDR3 nucleotides: TGCGCCAGCAGCTTGGGAAGCAACGACCAAGGTGAGCAGTTCTTC.

Only a few counts were recorded for this clonotype. This chain joins TRBV29-1 and TRBJ1-1, with unresolved D. The CDR3 is made up of 15 amino acids. The germline V gene encodes CDR1 SQVTM and CDR2 ANQGSEA. The germline V and J ends were trimmed by 7 bases and 1 base, with 19 bases remaining between them. CDR3 in DNA: TGCAGCGCCTCCTTTGGACGGCCAAGGAACACTGAAGCTTTCTTT. Its translation is CSASFGRPRNTEAFF.

This clonotype came up a few times. V and J are TRBV6-2 or TRBV6-3 and TRBJ1-5, with D uncertain. This CDR3 has 14 amino acids. The V gene's germline CDR1 is MNHEY and CDR2 SVGEGT. V lost 7 bases and J lost 0, with 10 bases in between. The CDR3 bases are TGTGCCAGCAAGGCGGGGTATAGCAATCAGCCCCAGCATTTT. It yields the protein CASKAGYSNQPQHF.

This clonotype was counted ten times or more. V is TRBV6-1 and J is TRBJ2-2; 12 bases are a match to TRBD1. Germline V lookup: CDR1 MNHNS, CDR2 SASEGT. CDR3 length equals 15 residues. The V and J ends lost 7 bases and 3 bases, in that order; junction bases with no gene match: 3. As DNA, the CDR3 is TGTGCCAGCACAGGGACAGGGGGCTACACCGGGGAGCTGTTTTTT. Translating it yields CASTGTGGYTGELFF.

This clonotype was detected ten times or more. The genes are TRBV28 and TRBJ2-1, with D unresolved. Looked up from germline, CDR1 is MDHEN and CDR2 is SYDVKM. The CDR3 runs 19 residues. Trimming cost V 4 bases and J 0 bases, with 22 bases left between them. CDR3 in amino acids: CASSSQTGRRKSSYNEQFF. DNA of the CDR3: TGTGCCAGCAGTTCCCAGACCGGGCGGCGGAAAAGCTCCTACAATGAGCAGTTCTTC.

This clonotype was found a few times. The chain carries TRBV7-6 and TRBJ2-2; no reliable D call. The germline gives CDR1 SGHVS, CDR2 FNYEAQ. The CDR3 runs to 13 residues. Trimming stripped 4 bases from V and 7 bases from J, with 10 bases between. This CDR3 reads CASSSDMDGELFF. The CDR3 DNA reads as TGTGCCAGCAGCTCCGACATGGACGGGGAGCTGTTTTTT.

This clonotype was counted only a few times. The gene calls are TRBV7-2 and TRBJ1-1, with unresolved D. The V end lost 0 bases, the J end lost 3 bases, and 11 bases lay between the germline ends. This CDR3 has 15 residues. Germline V CDR1 and CDR2: SGHTA, FQGNSA. This chain's CDR3 is CASSLATAEYTEAFF. The CDR3 region has the DNA TGTGCCAGCAGCTTAGCGACGGCAGAGTACACTGAAGCTTTCTTT.

The genes are TRBV20-1 and TRBJ2-1, with D maybe TRBD1 (7 bases). Germline V gene lookup returns CDR1 DFQATT and CDR2 SNEGSKA (reference sequence). The CDR3 consists of 13 residues. V was shortened by 6 bases and J by 9 bases, with 18 bases between the two germline ends. The chain's CDR3 is CSASTFQGGEQFF. CDR3 bases: TGCAGTGCGAGTACTTTTCAGGGGGGTGAGCAGTTCTTC.

The chain employs TRBV7-2 and TRBJ2-3; the D gene is possibly TRBD2 (7 bases). Looked up from germline, CDR1 is SGHTA and CDR2 is FQGNSA. V was clipped by 5 bases and J by 0 bases, with 12 bases between them. This CDR3 contains 15 residues. The CDR3 spells CASSAGASSTDTQYF. CDR3 in DNA: TGTGCCAGCAGCGCGGGGGCATCTAGCACAGATACGCAGTATTTT.

There are many counts of this clonotype. At one end, the junction sequence differs from germline, possibly due to a read error. The gene calls are TRBV7-9 and TRBJ2-3; maybe TRBD2 (5 bases). Germline V gene lookup returns CDR1 SEHNR and CDR2 FQNEAQ (reference sequence). CDR3 length equals 14 residues. CDR3 DNA: TGTGCCACCAGCTTAGCAGGACTCACAGATACGCAGTATTTT. Protein sequence: CATSLAGLTDTQYF.

The chain joins TRBV7-2 to TRBJ2-1, with TRBD2 matching 8 bases. Germline trimming cut 5 bases from V and 2 bases from J; bases unmatched to any gene: 8. The germline V gene encodes CDR1 SGHTA and CDR2 FQGNSA. The CDR3 totals 16 residues. The CDR3 sequence: CASSHKTSETYNEQFF. DNA of the CDR3: TGTGCCAGCAGCCACAAGACTAGCGAGACCTACAATGAGCAGTTCTTC.

The chain joins TRBV4-3 to TRBJ2-1; 9 nucleotides match TRBD2. V gave up 1 base and J gave up 10 bases; unmatched junction bases: 11. CDR1 is LGHNA, CDR2 YSLEER, per germline. CDR3 size: 16 residues. CDR3 in amino acids: CASSQGEAGGLREQFF. CDR3 DNA: TGCGCCAGCAGCCAAGGGGAAGCGGGGGGCCTTCGGGAGCAGTTCTTC.

A few counts support this clonotype. The J gene is TRBJ1-2, the V gene TRBV6-1; D remains ambiguous. Trimming removed 6 bases at V and 4 bases at J, with 18 bases between. This CDR3 comprises 15 residues. The germline V gene has CDR1 MNHNS and CDR2 SASEGT. The CDR3 DNA reads as TGTGCCAGCAGGTATTGGGGAGAAAACACCTATGGCTACACCTTC. Translated, it gives CASRYWGENTYGYTF.

This clonotype turned up a few times. The chain is built from TRBV28 and TRBJ2-2; possibly TRBD2 for D (6 bases). The CDR3 covers 16 residues. Trimming took off 6 bases at V and 0 bases at J, with 14 bases between the two ends. CDR1 and CDR2 from the germline V gene are MDHEN and SYDVKM. CDR3: CASRSGAGPNTGELFF. The CDR3 coding sequence is TGTGCCAGCAGAAGCGGAGCGGGCCCGAACACCGGGGAGCTGTTTTTT.

This chain uses TRBV12-3 or TRBV12-4 with TRBJ1-5; D is unclear. This CDR3 has 13 amino acids. Trimming cost V 2 bases and J 3 bases, with 5 bases left between them. The CDR3 bases are TGTGCCAGCAGTTTATCCGTCAATCAGCCCCAGCATTTT. It specifies CASSLSVNQPQHF.

V usage is TRBV29-1 and J usage is TRBJ2-1; 8 nucleotides align to TRBD2. The CDR3 totals 11 residues. V shed 6 bases and J 5 bases; nucleotides not matched to a gene: 0. CDR1 is SQVTM and CDR2 is ANQGSEA in the germline V gene. The CDR3 sequence: CSVREDNEQFF. CDR3 in DNA: TGCAGCGTGCGGGAGGACAATGAGCAGTTCTTC.

The table lists this clonotype with a few counts. DNA for the CDR3: TGTGCCAGCAGCCAGGGAGGGGAGAATGAAAAACTGTTTTTT. Its translation: CASSQGGENEKLFF. The genes are TRBV12-3 or TRBV12-4 and TRBJ1-4; the D gene is possibly TRBD1 (5 bases). V lost 6 bases and J lost 5, with 13 bases in between. The CDR3 extends over 14 amino acids.

The table lists this clonotype with a few counts. The chain employs TRBV15 and TRBJ1-5, with 8 bases fitting TRBD1. Germline V CDR1 and CDR2: LNHNV, YYDKDF (reference sequence). The CDR3 runs to 15 residues. J gave up 6 bases and V 2 bases, and 6 bases lay outside the gene matches. The CDR3, as DNA: TGTGCCACCAGCAGATCCCGGACAGGGAGTCAGCCCCAGCATTTT. Amino acids: CATSRSRTGSQPQHF.

This clonotype was counted between two and nine times. The chain couples TRBV12-3 or TRBV12-4 to TRBJ1-3; 8 bases agree with TRBD1. J was trimmed by 4 bases and V by 6 bases; bases with no gene match: 2. The CDR3 runs 13 residues. The CDR3 reads CASRRTGGNTIYF. CDR3 DNA: TGTGCCAGCAGGAGGACAGGGGGAAACACCATATATTTT.

This clonotype was found many times. The gene calls are TRBV6-2 or TRBV6-3 and TRBJ2-2; D is tentatively TRBD1 or TRBD2 (6 bases each). The CDR3 runs to 14 residues. V dropped 7 bases and J dropped 4 bases, with 13 bases sitting between them. Germline CDR1 MNHEY, CDR2 SVGEGT. The CDR3, as DNA: TGTGCCAGCATACAGGGACTTCCCACCGGGGAGCTGTTTTTT. It codes for CASIQGLPTGELFF.

This clonotype was counted many times. This chain joins TRBV6-2 or TRBV6-3 and TRBJ1-5, with 7 bases aligning to TRBD1. Germline values: CDR1 MNHEY, CDR2 SVGEGT. The J segment lost 3 bases and the V segment lost 9 bases, leaving 11 bases of the junction unmatched. The CDR3 sequence is 15 residues long. CDR3 sequence: CASSPSDRINQPQHF. The CDR3 nucleotides read TGTGCCAGTAGCCCCTCGGACAGGATCAATCAGCCCCAGCATTTT.

This clonotype came up many times. V gene TRBV30 combines with J gene TRBJ2-4; a possible D gene is TRBD1 (6 bases). Between the trimmed V and J ends, which lost 3 bases and 6 bases, there was a span of 15 bases. This CDR3 is built from 14 residues. The germline V gene encodes CDR1 GTSNPN and CDR2 SVGIG (reference sequence). The CDR3 sequence: CAWRHRDPINIQYF. CDR3 in DNA: TGTGCCTGGAGGCACAGGGATCCGATAAACATTCAGTACTTC.